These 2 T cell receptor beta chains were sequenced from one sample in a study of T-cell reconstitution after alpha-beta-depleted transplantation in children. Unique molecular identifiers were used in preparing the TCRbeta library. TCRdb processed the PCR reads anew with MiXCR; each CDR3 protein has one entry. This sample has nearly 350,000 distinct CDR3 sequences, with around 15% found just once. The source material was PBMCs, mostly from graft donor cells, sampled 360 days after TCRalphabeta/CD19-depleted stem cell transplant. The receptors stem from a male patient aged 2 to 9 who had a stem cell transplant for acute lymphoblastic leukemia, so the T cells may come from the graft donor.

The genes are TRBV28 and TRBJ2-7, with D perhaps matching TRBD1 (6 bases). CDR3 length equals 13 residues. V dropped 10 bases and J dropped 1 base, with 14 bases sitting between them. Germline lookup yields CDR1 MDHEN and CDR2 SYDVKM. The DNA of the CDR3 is TGTGCCACGAACAGGGTTCGGTCCTACGAGCAGTACTTC. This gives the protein CATNRVRSYEQYF. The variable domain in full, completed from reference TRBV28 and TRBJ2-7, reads DVKVTQSSRYLVKRTGEKVFLECVQDMDHENMFWYRQDPGLGLRLIYFSYDVKMKEKGDIPEGYSVSREKKERFSLILESASTNQTSMYLCATNRVRSYEQYFGPGTRLTVT.

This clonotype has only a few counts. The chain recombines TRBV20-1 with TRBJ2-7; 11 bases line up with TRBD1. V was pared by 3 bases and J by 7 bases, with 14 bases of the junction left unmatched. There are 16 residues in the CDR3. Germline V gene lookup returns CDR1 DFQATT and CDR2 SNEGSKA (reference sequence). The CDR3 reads CSARDLTGQGDLEQYF. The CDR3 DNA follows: TGCAGTGCTAGGGACCTGACGGGACAGGGGGACCTGGAGCAGTACTTC.